A single sample gave rise to the 4 T cell receptor beta chains below, sequenced in a study of blood T cell repertoires in COVID-19. The protocol was immunoSEQ multiplex PCR, while the TCRdb copy is restricted to in-frame clones and leaves out a portion. The sample has about 260,000 clones; 85% to 95% are singletons. The source material was PBMCs or T cells enriched from blood (not recorded which). The receptors were sampled from a middle-aged man who had been exposed to COVID-19.

Here the CDR3 reads CASSYHTGELFF. CDR3 in DNA: TGTGCCAGTAGCTATCACACCGGGGAGCTGTTTTTT. The V gene is TRBV19, the J gene TRBJ2-2; unclear D gene. The CDR3 covers 12 residues. Germline V gives CDR1 LNHDA, CDR2 SQIVND (reference sequence). Trimming cost V 6 bases and J 3 bases, with 5 bases left between them.

The chain employs TRBV5-6 and TRBJ2-7; D may be TRBD2 (6 bases). Germline V gene sequence: CDR1 SGHDT, CDR2 YYEEEE. This CDR3 region has 15 residues. The V and J ends lost 4 bases and 3 bases respectively, with 17 bases between them. The CDR3 DNA is TGTGCCAGCAGCCCCGGTGTCCAGGGAGGCTACGAGCAGTACTTC. This sequence encodes CASSPGVQGGYEQYF.

This clone was recorded only once. The rearrangement joins TRBV24-1 to TRBJ2-4; the D gene is possibly TRBD1 (5 bases). The germline CDR1 and CDR2 sequences are KGHDR and SFDVKD. This CDR3 region has 15 residues. V was cut by 4 bases and J by 0 bases, with 9 bases left in between. CDR3 DNA: TGTGCCACCAGTGAAATAAGGGGAGCCAAAAACATTCAGTACTTC. This codes for CATSEIRGAKNIQYF.

The chain couples TRBV5-1 to TRBJ1-2; D might be TRBD1 (5 bases). The CDR3 contains 14 residues. Germline V lookup: CDR1 SGHRS, CDR2 YFSETQ. V gave up 1 base and J gave up 4 bases, with 11 bases separating them. The DNA for the CDR3 is TGCGCCAGCAGCTTGCCGGGGGAAGGCTATGGCTACACCTTC. Its translation is CASSLPGEGYGYTF.